One sample yielded the 13 T cell receptor beta chains listed below, sequenced in a study of blood T cell repertoires in COVID-19 (dated by TCRdb to between 2020 and 2021). The library came from the immunoSEQ multiplex PCR assay. The table was pulled from immuneACCESS by TCRdb, which kept in-frame rearrangements only. Such tables lose some clones; where checked, under half of the loss comes from unresolved V genes, and the rest has no known cause. A total of approximately 300,000 clones appear in this sample, 80% to 85% of them only once. Roughly 14% of the sample rests with the top ten. The specimen was peripheral blood. Every receptor here comes from an older person with COVID-19, enrolled during active disease.

This clone was counted once. The V and J genes are TRBV28 and TRBJ2-7; D remains ambiguous. This CDR3 comprises 13 residues. Germline V CDR1 and CDR2: MDHEN, SYDVKM. The germline V and J ends were trimmed by 6 bases and 5 bases, with 14 bases remaining between them. The DNA for the CDR3 is TGTGCCAGCAGCCCCGCTGGGCCCCACGAGCAGTACTTC. Protein sequence: CASSPAGPHEQYF.

This clone was detected once. The chain links TRBV4-3 to TRBJ2-5, with D maybe TRBD2 (6 bases). From germline, CDR1 is LGHNA and CDR2 YSLEER. V shed 0 bases and J shed 4 bases, with 15 bases lying between them. This CDR3 spans 16 amino acids. CDR3 residues: CASSQEGRTGGETQYF. The CDR3 DNA sequence: TGCGCCAGCAGCCAAGAAGGTCGAACCGGGGGAGAGACCCAGTACTTC.

This clone was seen only a few times. The gene calls are TRBV3-1 (or the pseudogene TRBV3-2) and TRBJ2-1; TRBD2 aligns across 7 bases. Germline CDR1 and CDR2: LGHDT and YNNKEL (reference sequence). V shed 7 bases and J 0 bases; nucleotides not matched to a gene: 9. The CDR3 loop spans 16 amino acids. In nucleotides, the CDR3 is TGTGCCAGCACCAACGGGGGGAGTTTCTCCTACAATGAGCAGTTCTTC. Protein sequence: CASTNGGSFSYNEQFF.

The V gene is TRBV2, the J gene TRBJ1-1, with D possibly matching TRBD1 (5 bases). Trimming removed 3 bases at V and 1 base at J, with 15 bases between. This CDR3 spans 16 amino acids. Per germline, CDR1 SNHLY and CDR2 FYNNEI. The CDR3 nucleotides are TGTGCCAGCAGTGAGCAGGGACGGAGGGGGAACACTGAAGCTTTCTTT. Translation: CASSEQGRRGNTEAFF.

This clone showed up just once. The chain has TRBV5-1 and TRBJ2-5; D is possibly TRBD1 (6 bases). This CDR3 comprises 16 residues. CDR1 and CDR2 (germline): SGHRS, YFSETQ. V lost 0 bases and J lost 4, with 16 bases in between. DNA of the CDR3: TGCGCCAGCAGCTTGGCCCCCGGGACAAGGGGAGAGACCCAGTACTTC. It is translated as CASSLAPGTRGETQYF.

Regarding this clone: Other nucleotide sequences in the sample specify the same CDR3. The gene calls are TRBV13 and TRBJ2-7, with TRBD2 as a possible D gene (5 bases). Trimming removed 0 bases from V and 3 bases from J, with 18 bases in between. The CDR3 extends over 17 amino acids. The V gene's germline CDR1 is PRHDT and CDR2 FYEKMQ (reference sequence). This CDR3 is CASSLGEGRRDNYEQYF. CDR3 DNA: TGTGCCAGCAGCTTAGGCGAGGGTCGGAGAGACAACTACGAGCAGTACTTC.

This sequence joins TRBV6-2 or TRBV6-3 and TRBJ1-1; 7 positions agree with TRBD1. There are 15 residues in the CDR3. Germline CDR1 is MNHEY and CDR2 is SVGEGT. The J segment lost 3 bases and the V segment lost 2 bases, leaving 6 bases of the junction unmatched. In DNA, the CDR3 is TGTGCCAGCAGTTACCCCCGACAGGGCCACACTGAAGCTTTCTTT. This gives the protein CASSYPRQGHTEAFF.

The count of this clone is one. The chain uses TRBV7-2 and TRBJ2-5; 7 nucleotides agree with TRBD1. The V gene end was trimmed by 6 bases and the J gene end by 4 bases; junction bases not matched to a gene: 5. This CDR3 comprises 13 residues. CDR1 SGHTA and CDR2 FQGNSA come from the germline V gene. The CDR3 loop is CASRPTGRETQYF. In DNA form, the CDR3 reads TGTGCCAGCAGACCGACAGGGCGAGAGACCCAGTACTTC.

This chain links TRBV6-5 with TRBJ1-3; the D gene is possibly TRBD1 (6 bases). Trimming removed 6 bases at V and 0 bases at J, with 12 bases between. The CDR3 sequence is 15 residues long. Germline V gene data show CDR1 as MNHEY and CDR2 as SVGAGI. DNA of the CDR3: TGTGCCAGCAGGGCACAGGGTAACTCTGGAAACACCATATATTTT. It yields the protein CASRAQGNSGNTIYF.

V gene TRBV18 combines with J gene TRBJ2-1, with TRBD2 as a possible D gene (5 bases). The CDR3 is 13 amino acids. The V and J ends lost 6 bases and 6 bases respectively, with 12 bases between them. Germline V gene data show CDR1 as KGHSH and CDR2 as LQKENI. CDR3 sequence (DNA): TGTGCCAGCTCGCAGGACTCGAGCAATGAGCAGTTCTTC. Its protein product is CASSQDSSNEQFF. The complete variable domain, with remaining parts taken from reference TRBV18 and TRBJ2-1, reads NAGVMQNPRHLVRRRGQEARLRCSPMKGHSHVYWYRQLPEEGLKFMVYLQKENIIDESGMPKERFSAEFPKEGPSILRIQQVVRGDSAAYFCASSQDSSNEQFFGPGTRLTVL.

The chain uses TRBV7-7 and TRBJ1-2; D might be TRBD1 (5 bases). This CDR3 is built from 14 residues. Trimming pared 5 bases from V and 0 bases from J, leaving 10 bases between. Germline CDR1 SSHAT, CDR2 FNYEAQ (reference sequence). In nucleotides, the CDR3 is TGTGCCAGCAGCCAATCAGGGACTAACTATGGCTACACCTTC. Translation: CASSQSGTNYGYTF.

The rearrangement uses TRBV27 and TRBJ2-1, with 9 bases aligning to TRBD1. The CDR3 totals 15 residues. Looked up from germline, CDR1 is MNHEY and CDR2 is SMNVEV (reference sequence). Trimming at V came to 4 bases and at J to 3 bases, leaving 4 bases not matched to a gene. In DNA, the CDR3 is TGTGCCAGCAGTTGGCTGGGACAGGGCTACAATGAGCAGTTCTTC. This gives the protein CASSWLGQGYNEQFF.

The V and J genes are TRBV7-9 and TRBJ2-3; 8 bases match TRBD1. CDR3 length equals 15 residues. Germline CDR1 reads SEHNR; CDR2 reads FQNEAQ (reference sequence). The V segment lost 5 bases and the J segment 0 bases; nucleotides outside the gene matches: 4. The CDR3 DNA reads as TGTGCCAGCAGCACGCGGACAGGGAGCACAGATACGCAGTATTTT. As protein: CASSTRTGSTDTQYF.